The next 32 T cell receptor beta chains were all read from a single sample in a study of cytomegalovirus exposure and HLA in healthy donors. Sequenced by immunoSEQ multiplex PCR; TCRdb stores in-frame clones only, minus some. This sample has about 160,000 clones, with more than 80% found just once. Sequencing was performed on PBMCs. Every receptor here comes from a woman aged 18-29 years in good health and CMV-seropositive.

V and J are TRBV4-3 and TRBJ2-7; D may be TRBD2 (6 bases). The CDR3 runs to 15 residues. The V gene's germline CDR1 is LGHNA and CDR2 YSLEER. The V gene lost 1 base and the J gene lost 2 bases, with 12 bases spanning the gap. CDR3: CASSQGSGSPYEQYF. The CDR3 region has the DNA TGCGCCAGCAGCCAAGGTAGCGGTAGTCCCTACGAGCAGTACTTC.

Regarding this clone: This sample also contains other DNA sequences that code for the same CDR3. The chain employs TRBV18 and TRBJ2-7; perhaps TRBD2 as D (5 bases). In germline, CDR1 is KGHSH, CDR2 LQKENI. V lost 0 bases to trimming and J lost 5 bases, with 8 bases between them. This CDR3 is 13 amino acids long. This CDR3 is CASSPPSGNEQYF. The CDR3 DNA is TGTGCCAGCTCACCACCATCCGGGAACGAGCAGTACTTC. Looking up the rest from reference TRBV18 and TRBJ2-7 gives the full variable domain: NAGVMQNPRHLVRRRGQEARLRCSPMKGHSHVYWYRQLPEEGLKFMVYLQKENIIDESGMPKERFSAEFPKEGPSILRIQQVVRGDSAAYFCASSPPSGNEQYFGPGTRLTVT.

This chain joins TRBV6-6 and TRBJ1-1, with 10 bases lining up with TRBD1. The CDR3 consists of 15 residues. Germline V gene data show CDR1 as MNHNY and CDR2 as SVGAGI (reference sequence). J lost 4 bases, V lost 3 bases, and 5 bases had no gene match. Written as DNA, the CDR3 is TGTGCCAGCAGTTATAGGGGACAGGGGAGCACTGAAGCTTTCTTT. Its translation is CASSYRGQGSTEAFF.

In this sample, this clone turned up once. This chain uses TRBV18 with TRBJ2-3, with TRBD1 as a possible D gene (7 bases). This CDR3 is built from 14 residues. The V gene's germline CDR1 is KGHSH and CDR2 LQKENI. The ends were cut back, 4 bases at V and 4 bases at J, with 12 bases in the middle. Here the CDR3 reads CASSRQGGADTQYF. As DNA, the CDR3 is TGTGCCAGCTCACGACAGGGAGGCGCAGATACGCAGTATTTT.

The chain links TRBV7-6 to TRBJ1-2; 7 positions match TRBD1. J lost 4 bases, V lost 1 base, and 6 bases had no gene match. CDR1 is SGHVS and CDR2 is FNYEAQ in the germline V gene. The CDR3 spans 15 residues. CDR3 sequence reads: CASSLETGPSYGYTF. CDR3 in DNA: TGTGCCAGCAGCTTAGAGACAGGGCCCTCCTATGGCTACACCTTC.

The rearrangement joins TRBV28 to TRBJ1-5, with 9 bases lining up with TRBD1. The J segment lost 5 bases and the V segment lost 6 bases, leaving 2 bases of the junction unmatched. The CDR3 spans 13 residues. Germline V CDR1 and CDR2: MDHEN, SYDVKM. CDR3 sequence (DNA): TGTGCCAGCAGCGACAGGGGGGATCAGCCCCAGCATTTT. This gives the protein CASSDRGDQPQHF.

The V gene is TRBV25-1, the J gene TRBJ2-1; maybe TRBD2 (6 bases). From germline, CDR1 is MGHDK and CDR2 SYGVNS. The CDR3 totals 15 residues. V was clipped by 1 base and J by 13 bases, with 20 bases between them. The CDR3 region has the DNA TGTGCCAGCAGTGAATTAGACGGGAGCAGTCGGGAACAGTTCTTC. It translates to CASSELDGSSREQFF.

The genes are TRBV18 and TRBJ2-5; 7 bases align to TRBD2. V lost 3 bases, J lost 1 base, and 11 bases stayed unmatched. The CDR3 is 17 residues long. Per the germline V gene, CDR1 is KGHSH and CDR2 is LQKENI. CDR3 in amino acids: CASSPRKGTGGQETQYF. DNA of the CDR3: TGTGCCAGCTCACCGAGGAAGGGCACGGGGGGCCAAGAGACCCAGTACTTC.

This clone came up once. V usage is TRBV4-3 and J usage is TRBJ1-5; D not certain. This CDR3 contains 15 residues. CDR1 LGHNA and CDR2 YSLEER come from the germline V gene. Trimming stripped 3 bases from V and 5 bases from J, with 14 bases between. CDR3 sequence (DNA): TGCGCCAGCAGCCAGACTACCAGTGTGGATCAGCCCCAGCATTTT. The encoded protein is CASSQTTSVDQPQHF.

V usage is TRBV6-6 and J usage is TRBJ2-2, with D maybe TRBD2 (6 bases). Per germline, CDR1 MNHNY and CDR2 SVGAGI (reference sequence). This CDR3 spans 14 amino acids. The ends were cut back, 6 bases at V and 1 base at J, with 9 bases in the middle. As DNA, the CDR3 is TGTGCCAGCAGACAGGAGGGGAACACCGGGGAGCTGTTTTTT. Protein product: CASRQEGNTGELFF.

The chain joins TRBV30 to TRBJ2-7; weak D call: TRBD1 (5 bases). Trimming took off 1 base at V and 4 bases at J, with 11 bases between the two ends. CDR1 and CDR2 from the germline V gene are GTSNPN and SVGIG (reference sequence). The CDR3 runs 13 residues. In nucleotides, the CDR3 is TGTGCCTGGAGTGGGGGCTGGGATTACGAGCAGTACTTC. It is translated as CAWSGGWDYEQYF.

The chain links TRBV9 to TRBJ1-2; maybe TRBD1 (6 bases). Germline V gene sequence: CDR1 SGDLS, CDR2 YYNGEE. Trimming removed 0 bases from V and 8 bases from J, with 14 bases in between. The CDR3 consists of 14 residues. As DNA, the CDR3 is TGTGCCAGCAGCGTAGCTCAGGGGAAAGACGGCTACACCTTC. Its protein product is CASSVAQGKDGYTF.

The rearrangement joins TRBV29-1 to TRBJ1-2; D ambiguous. This CDR3 region has 13 residues. Trimming pared 4 bases from V and 4 bases from J, leaving 13 bases between. From germline, CDR1 is SQVTM and CDR2 ANQGSEA. CDR3 DNA sequence: TGCAGCGTTGTAGTTCCGCCTAGCTATGGCTACACCTTC. The encoded protein is CSVVVPPSYGYTF.

This chain links TRBV2 with TRBJ1-1, with a weak D call TRBD1 (5 bases). The germline CDR1 and CDR2 sequences are SNHLY and FYNNEI. V dropped 3 bases and J dropped 1 base, with 9 bases sitting between them. CDR3 length: 14 amino acids. CDR3 sequence (DNA): TGTGCCAGCAGTGACACAGGACCGAACACTGAAGCTTTCTTT. Its translation is CASSDTGPNTEAFF.

This rearrangement joins TRBV19 to TRBJ1-3, with a possible D match to TRBD1 (6 bases). The CDR3 consists of 16 residues. V lost 5 bases, J lost 0 bases, and 14 bases lay in between. The germline gives CDR1 LNHDA, CDR2 SQIVND (reference sequence). This CDR3 is CASSPYDRSSGNTIYF. In nucleotides, the CDR3 is TGTGCCAGTAGTCCTTACGACAGGTCCTCTGGAAACACCATATATTTT.

The V call is TRBV18, the J call TRBJ2-7; D might be TRBD2 (6 bases). The ends were cut back, 5 bases at V and 2 bases at J, with 16 bases in the middle. The CDR3 spans 15 residues. The V gene's germline CDR1 is KGHSH and CDR2 LQKENI. For the CDR3, the DNA is TGTGCCAGCTCATTCGACGGAGGGGATACCTACGAGCAGTACTTC. This sequence encodes CASSFDGGDTYEQYF. Together with reference TRBV18 and TRBJ2-7, the CDR3 gives the full variable domain: NAGVMQNPRHLVRRRGQEARLRCSPMKGHSHVYWYRQLPEEGLKFMVYLQKENIIDESGMPKERFSAEFPKEGPSILRIQQVVRGDSAAYFCASSFDGGDTYEQYFGPGTRLTVT.

The chain links TRBV6-4 to TRBJ2-1; 7 bases map to TRBD2. CDR3 length: 15 residues. Losses at the gene ends were 0 bases for V and 5 bases for J; bases not matched to a gene: 4. CDR1 is MRHNA and CDR2 is SNTAGT in the germline V gene. The CDR3 DNA follows: TGTGCCAGCAGTGACTCAGCGGGGACCCACAATGAGCAGTTCTTC. Its translation is CASSDSAGTHNEQFF.

The rearrangement joins TRBV19 to TRBJ2-3, with 7 bases identical to TRBD2. The J segment lost 8 bases and the V segment lost 1 base, leaving 0 bases of the junction unmatched. The CDR3 runs 12 residues. The germline gives CDR1 LNHDA, CDR2 SQIVND (reference sequence). CDR3 bases: TGTGCCAGTAGTATAGGGGAGGGTACGCAGTATTTT. This encodes CASSIGEGTQYF.

CDR3 region: CASSPIGLAGINEQFF. The CDR3 coding sequence is TGTGCCAGCAGCCCCATTGGGCTAGCGGGAATCAATGAGCAGTTCTTC. The chain uses TRBV25-1 and TRBJ2-1, with TRBD2 matching 9 bases. V lost 6 bases, J lost 6 bases, and 12 bases stayed unmatched. The CDR3 loop spans 16 amino acids. Germline lookup yields CDR1 MGHDK and CDR2 SYGVNS.

The gene calls are TRBV7-2 and TRBJ1-2, with D perhaps TRBD1 (6 bases). CDR1 is SGHTA and CDR2 is FQGNSA in the germline V gene. The CDR3 runs to 14 residues. Trimming cost V 5 bases and J 5 bases, with 15 bases left between them. In nucleotides, the CDR3 is TGTGCCAGCAGCCCTTCGGGGGGGCTTTATGGCTACACCTTC. Translating it yields CASSPSGGLYGYTF.

The V gene is TRBV29-1, the J gene TRBJ2-1; tentative D call: TRBD1 (5 bases). Trimming removed 6 bases from V and 3 bases from J, with 9 bases in between. The CDR3 is made up of 12 amino acids. Germline V lookup: CDR1 SQVTM, CDR2 ANQGSEA. For the CDR3, the DNA is TGCAGCGTGGCCCAGGGCTACAATGAGCAGTTCTTC. Encoded protein: CSVAQGYNEQFF.

The CDR3 region is CASSLAGSSYEQYF. The CDR3 DNA reads TGCGCCAGCAGCCTAGCGGGGAGCTCCTACGAGCAGTACTTC. This chain joins TRBV5-1 and TRBJ2-7, with 9 bases fitting TRBD2. This CDR3 has 14 amino acids. CDR1 and CDR2 (germline): SGHRS, YFSETQ. V gave up 4 bases and J gave up 0 bases; unmatched junction bases: 2.

This chain uses TRBV29-1 with TRBJ2-5, with D tentatively TRBD1 (7 bases). The CDR3 length is 14 residues. Between the trimmed V and J ends, which lost 5 bases and 2 bases, there was a span of 15 bases. Germline V lookup: CDR1 SQVTM, CDR2 ANQGSEA. CDR3 region: CSVPGGPTQETQYF. CDR3 bases: TGCAGCGTTCCAGGGGGGCCAACTCAAGAGACCCAGTACTTC.

The rearrangement links TRBV7-2 to TRBJ2-3; 7 bases align to TRBD2. V shed 4 bases and J 4 bases; nucleotides not matched to a gene: 14. This CDR3 spans 17 amino acids. The germline CDR1 and CDR2 sequences are SGHTA and FQGNSA. This CDR3 reads CASSWVSSGPPADTQYF. The CDR3, as DNA: TGTGCCAGCAGCTGGGTTTCTAGCGGCCCCCCCGCAGATACGCAGTATTTT.

The V and J genes are TRBV30 and TRBJ1-6; 7 nucleotides line up with TRBD1. The germline V gene encodes CDR1 GTSNPN and CDR2 SVGIG (reference sequence). V trimming: 3 bases; J trimming: 4 bases; junction bases outside the gene matches: 15. The CDR3 totals 18 residues. CDR3 sequence (DNA): TGTGCCTGGAGGGTAGTATCCGGACAGGAGATTTATAATTCACCCCTCCACTTT. Translating gives CAWRVVSGQEIYNSPLHF.

This clone has a single count. CDR3 nucleotides: TGTGCCAGCAGCGTAGAGACAGAGATCGGGGAGCTGTTTTTT. Amino acid sequence: CASSVETEIGELFF. The chain has TRBV9 and TRBJ2-2, with D tentatively TRBD1 (5 bases). V gave up 0 bases and J gave up 7 bases, with 10 bases separating them. The CDR3 runs to 14 residues. Germline CDR1 is SGDLS and CDR2 is YYNGEE.

The gene calls are TRBV14 and TRBJ2-5; a weak D match, TRBD1 (6 bases). This CDR3 has 20 residues. Germline loops: CDR1 SGHDN, CDR2 FVKESK. Deletions cut 0 bases from V and 3 bases from J, with 26 bases between. The CDR3 nucleotides read TGTGCCAGCAGCCAAGAAAGGCTGGCAGGCCCGGGGACACTAAAAGAGACCCAGTACTTC. Translation: CASSQERLAGPGTLKETQYF.

The chain uses TRBV7-2 and TRBJ2-3; possible D gene TRBD2, 6 bases. The V end lost 1 base, the J end lost 1 base, and 18 bases lay between the germline ends. The CDR3 length is 18 residues. Germline V gives CDR1 SGHTA, CDR2 FQGNSA. The CDR3 nucleotides are TGTGCCAGCAGCTTAGGTCTCTGGGGCGGGGTGGGCACAGATACGCAGTATTTT. Its protein is CASSLGLWGGVGTDTQYF.

This chain uses TRBV15 with TRBJ2-5, with TRBD1 identical over 9 bases. The CDR3 consists of 16 residues. Trimming at V came to 3 bases and at J to 5 bases, leaving 10 bases not matched to a gene. The germline CDR1 and CDR2 sequences are LNHNV and YYDKDF (reference sequence). The CDR3 region has the DNA TGTGCCACCAGCAGGGCTTTACAGGGGGCAAGGGAGACCCAGTACTTC. Its protein product is CATSRALQGARETQYF.

This clone has just one count. CDR3 residues: CASSLVRGVFNPTEAFF. As DNA, the CDR3 is TGTGCCAGCAGCTTGGTGAGAGGCGTATTCAATCCCACTGAAGCTTTCTTT. The chain combines TRBV5-4 with TRBJ1-1; D remains ambiguous. Trimming left V 0 bases short and J 4 bases short, with 19 bases between. The CDR3 is made up of 17 amino acids. Germline V gene sequence: CDR1 SGHNT, CDR2 YYREEE (reference sequence).

The CDR3 region is CAWRQGLNTEAFF. The DNA of the CDR3 is TGTGCCTGGAGGCAGGGATTGAACACTGAAGCTTTCTTT. V is TRBV30 and J is TRBJ1-1; a weak D match, TRBD1 (5 bases). The V gene's germline CDR1 is GTSNPN and CDR2 SVGIG (reference sequence). The germline V and J ends were trimmed by 3 bases and 0 bases, with 8 bases remaining between them. The CDR3 is made up of 13 amino acids.

CDR3 residues: CASRTGASRGYNEQFF. CDR3 in DNA: TGTGCCAGCCGGACAGGGGCTAGCAGAGGATACAATGAGCAGTTCTTC. The rearrangement uses TRBV25-1 and TRBJ2-1; 9 nucleotides match TRBD1. J was trimmed by 4 bases and V by 8 bases; bases with no gene match: 12. Germline lookup yields CDR1 MGHDK and CDR2 SYGVNS. This CDR3 is 16 amino acids long.